Here is one T cell receptor (beta chain) with its context. Study processing details: Amplification of reference gene primers provided the estimated nucleated cell counts. TCRdb keeps only in-frame clones here, not all; method: immunoSEQ multiplex PCR. V and J calls and clone size are given by that table; D and trimming were obtained from the DNA. This table holds about 71,000 clones, just under 85% found once. The data originate from a study of blood T cell repertoires in COVID-19. Study-level background: The samples span acute and convalescent COVID-19 from the United States, Italy and Spain. In each case, the material was cDNA or gDNA derived from T cells, B-cell-depleted T cells, or PBMCs.

J was trimmed by 5 bases and V by 0 bases; bases with no gene match: 5. CDR1 and CDR2 from the germline V gene are SGHKS and YYEKEE (reference sequence). This CDR3 is built from 17 residues. The genes are TRBV5-5 and TRBJ2-5; TRBD2 agrees at 15 bases. The specimen sequenced was peripheral blood. This sequence was found in an older man with acute or convalescent COVID-19. CDR3 amino acids: CASSLAGGLAGGETQYF. The CDR3 region has the DNA TGTGCCAGCAGCTTGGCCGGAGGACTAGCGGGAGGGGAGACCCAGTACTTC. The full variable domain, completed using reference TRBV5-5 and TRBJ2-5, is DAGVTQSPTHLIKTRGQQVTLRCSPISGHKSVSWYQQVLGQGPQFIFQYYEKEERGRGNFPDRFSARQFPNYSSELNVNALLLGDSALYLCASSLAGGLAGGETQYFGPGTRLLVL.